This note documents a single T cell receptor (beta chain) sequence. These data belong to a study of T cell changes during pregnancy in multiple sclerosis. The assay was immunoSEQ multiplex PCR, and TCRdb's table has in-frame clones only and misses some. The data contain fewer than 70,000 clones, roughly nine tenths of them singletons. Sequenced material: peripheral blood, taken in the first trimester of pregnancy. This receptor was identified in a female donor with multiple sclerosis, enrolled in a pregnancy study.

The CDR3: CASSRTGIGANVLTF. The CDR3 nucleotides are TGCGCCAGCAGCAGAACAGGGATTGGGGCCAACGTCCTGACTTTC. The chain recombines TRBV5-1 with TRBJ2-6, with D perhaps matching TRBD1 (6 bases). The CDR3 consists of 15 residues. V was trimmed by 4 bases and J by 3 bases, leaving 11 bases between them. The germline V gene encodes CDR1 SGHRS and CDR2 YFSETQ.